Listed below are T cell receptor beta chains from one sample, sequenced in a study of blood T cells in healthy people across ages. TCRdb independently ran MiXCR on the 5' RACE reads; one entry per CDR3 protein. Here the sample spans 700,000 to 1,000,000 distinct CDR3 sequences, under 45% being singletons. Material for sequencing was blood. All receptors derive from a man aged 55 to 69 in good health. CDR3s leave out the opening cysteine and the closing phenylalanine or tryptophan.

j_call	v_call	cdr3_aa
TRBJ1-1	TRBV28	ASKYRNTEAF
TRBJ2-1	TRBV10-2	ASRKGGGNYNEQF
TRBJ2-7	TRBV18	ASSPGGLSYEQY
TRBJ1-2	TRBV12-3/TRBV12-4	ASSLATGIYGYT
TRBJ2-3	TRBV9	ASSTRAGTDTDTQY
TRBJ1-2	TRBV6-6	ASSYLETGLNYGYT
TRBJ1-5	TRBV3-1	ASSQDLPGDQPQH
TRBJ2-5	TRBV27	ASSLIGDGETQY
TRBJ2-1	TRBV6-2/TRBV6-3	ASSPFPGQRDQEQF
TRBJ2-3	TRBV2	ASSAILTDTQY
TRBJ1-5	TRBV6-2/TRBV6-3	ASSYSTVRAHQPQH
TRBJ2-1	TRBV5-1	ASTLGWAGNEQF
TRBJ1-4	TRBV5-5	ASSSGVVEKLF
TRBJ2-7	TRBV5-1	ASSLTTGRVYEQY
TRBJ2-7	TRBV4-3	ASSQKTSGDYEQY
TRBJ2-2	TRBV11-2	ASSLVGGAGELF
TRBJ2-3	TRBV3-1	ASSQGSSGTDTQY
TRBJ1-6	TRBV9	ASSPSSSSYNSPLH
TRBJ1-5	TRBV5-1	ASSPQPGNNQPQH
TRBJ2-1	TRBV6-6	ASSGGPVPDNEQF
TRBJ2-7	TRBV10-3	AISETGTTYEQY
TRBJ2-3	TRBV27	ASNSLRGQSSTDTQY
TRBJ2-5	TRBV6-5	ASSYGGAAQETQY
TRBJ1-2	TRBV6-2/TRBV6-3	ASSLKFYGYT
TRBJ1-1	TRBV6-6	ASSSGAGSEAF
TRBJ1-1	TRBV20-1	SAPSLQGRNTEAF
TRBJ2-5	TRBV24-1	ATSDGQLQETQY
TRBJ2-1	TRBV4-1	ASSQDPGGSYNEQF
TRBJ2-7	TRBV7-2	ASSPRSYSYEQY
TRBJ1-2	TRBV29-1	SASDHGYGYT
TRBJ1-2	TRBV6-6	ASSAPRGANYGYT
TRBJ2-7	TRBV20-1	SAGTEQY
TRBJ2-7	TRBV4-1	ASSQDHRATSYEQY
TRBJ1-2	TRBV11-2	ASSLIFRQTNPDYGYT
TRBJ1-4	TRBV6-6	ASSLTGNEKLF
TRBJ2-5	TRBV11-3	ASSTRGGQGGEQY
TRBJ2-7	TRBV29-1	SAQADRGLRNEQY
TRBJ2-4	TRBV4-3	ASSQVAQGAREQY
TRBJ2-3	TRBV3-1	ASSQDTFGRLADTDTQY
TRBJ2-3	TRBV20-1	SAARGGSSPDTQY
TRBJ2-5	TRBV7-2	ASTPPDRGGETQY
TRBJ1-4	TRBV4-1	ASSQEGKGFEKLF
TRBJ2-3	TRBV20-1	SAGGHYRGANTQY